A single sample is the source of the 8 T cell receptor beta chains below, sequenced in a study of Ad26.COV2.S vaccination and SARS-CoV-2 variants. Treatment meaning: over 15 received Ad26.COV2.S at low or high dose, single or two shots; several received placebo; per-sample allocation not given. Sample collection was performed on day 63 after the first vaccine or placebo injection. Method: immunoSEQ multiplex PCR; TCRdb's copy keeps in-frame clones and lacks some. Among 400,000 to 450,000 clones listed, approximately 90% were seen once. The sequences come from peripheral blood, collected in a trial of Ad26.COV2.S vaccine versus placebo. Receptors were obtained from a person aged 18-65 years who received the Ad26.COV2.S COVID-19 vaccine or a placebo.

The chain links TRBV11-3 to TRBJ2-6; tentative D call: TRBD1 (6 bases). Trimming shortened V by 5 bases and J by 2 bases, and 13 bases separated the two germline ends. Germline V CDR1 and CDR2: SGHNT, YENEEA. The CDR3 is 16 amino acids. CDR3 sequence: CASSPGVETGANVLTF. CDR3 nucleotide sequence: TGTGCCAGCAGCCCAGGGGTGGAGACTGGGGCCAACGTCCTGACTTTC.

This clone has only one observation. V gene TRBV28 combines with J gene TRBJ1-2; 8 positions match TRBD1. J gave up 1 base and V 5 bases, and 9 bases lay outside the gene matches. The CDR3 is 16 residues long. Germline V lookup: CDR1 MDHEN, CDR2 SYDVKM. CDR3: CASSPGTGYLNYGYTF. DNA of the CDR3: TGTGCCAGCAGTCCCGGGACAGGTTACCTTAACTATGGCTACACCTTC.

This clone appeared once. The chain employs TRBV28 and TRBJ2-7, with 12 bases identical to TRBD2. J gave up 4 bases and V 8 bases, and 12 bases lay outside the gene matches. CDR1 and CDR2 from the germline V gene are MDHEN and SYDVKM. This CDR3 contains 16 residues. The CDR3 nucleotides read TGTGCCAGCGGGGGACTAGCGGGTCCCGTCCCTTACGAGCAGTACTTC. As protein: CASGGLAGPVPYEQYF.

The gene calls are TRBV30 and TRBJ1-4; D gene unclear. The CDR3 contains 16 residues. Germline CDR1 and CDR2: GTSNPN and SVGIG (reference sequence). CDR3 residues: CAAQFGLDLYNEKLFF. CDR3 nucleotide sequence: TGTGCGGCTCAATTTGGGCTGGACCTTTATAATGAAAAACTGTTTTTT.

In nucleotides, the CDR3 is TGTGCCATCAGTGAGTTTTCGGCAGTCACGAACACTGAAGCTTTCTTT. As protein: CAISEFSAVTNTEAFF. J is TRBJ1-1 and V is TRBV10-3, with no clear D. The CDR3 runs 16 residues. Germline CDR1 reads ENHRY; CDR2 reads SYGVKD. Trimming left V 1 base short and J 1 base short, with 13 bases between.

J is TRBJ2-2 and V is TRBV20-1, with D perhaps matching TRBD2 (5 bases). Germline CDR1 is DFQATT and CDR2 is SNEGSKA (reference sequence). V was shortened by 3 bases and J by 0 bases, with 11 bases between the two germline ends. This CDR3 is built from 15 residues. CDR3: CSASEGGPNTGELFF. The CDR3 bases are TGCAGTGCTAGTGAAGGCGGGCCGAACACCGGGGAGCTGTTTTTT.

The chain links TRBV11-2 to TRBJ1-6; D is uncertain. Per the germline V gene, CDR1 is SGHAT and CDR2 is FQNNGV. The CDR3 loop spans 15 amino acids. V dropped 5 bases and J dropped 6 bases, with 14 bases sitting between them. The CDR3 protein is CASSINPSANSPLHF. The CDR3 DNA sequence: TGTGCCAGCAGCATCAATCCAAGTGCTAATTCACCCCTCCACTTT.

This chain joins TRBV18 and TRBJ1-6; TRBD1 matches at 8 bases. Trimming took 1 base from V and 8 from J; bases not matched to a gene: 7. Germline V gives CDR1 KGHSH, CDR2 LQKENI. The CDR3 covers 16 residues. CDR3 amino acids: CASSPRMDREYSPLHF. The CDR3 DNA sequence: TGTGCCAGCTCACCACGAATGGACAGGGAGTATTCACCCCTCCACTTT.